The clone carrying this T cell receptor (beta chain) appeared many times. The data originate from a study of tumor-infiltrating lymphocytes in primary liver carcinoma. It was unsorted whole blood that yielded blood RNA, and germline DNA was also extracted. A constant-region primer served to make TCR beta cDNA from about 530 ng total RNA. Sequencing libraries for TCR beta derived from three nested multiplex PCR rounds that used slightly modified ARM-PCR. Investigators reported that the first two PCR rounds, at roughly 10 cycles each, used TRBV1-TRBV30 forward primers with a C-beta reverse primer. TCRdb fed the multiplex PCR reads into MiXCR, producing one record per CDR3 protein. Seen here are about 350,000 distinct CDR3 sequences, 65% observed once, and the top ten hold about 6.3%. Trimming removed 6 bases from V and 8 bases from J; junction bases left unmatched: 10. The CDR3 spans 14 residues. Germline CDR1 MNHEY, CDR2 SVGAGI.

The sequenced sample consisted of peripheral blood. The TCR sequence derives from a man between 35 and 55 years old with primary liver carcinoma and hepatitis B virus infection. This rearrangement joins TRBV6-5 to TRBJ1-2; TRBD1 agrees at 9 bases. In DNA form, the CDR3 reads TGTGCCAGCAGATCCGCCGGGACAGGGACGGGCTACACCTTC. Translating gives CASRSAGTGTGYTF.